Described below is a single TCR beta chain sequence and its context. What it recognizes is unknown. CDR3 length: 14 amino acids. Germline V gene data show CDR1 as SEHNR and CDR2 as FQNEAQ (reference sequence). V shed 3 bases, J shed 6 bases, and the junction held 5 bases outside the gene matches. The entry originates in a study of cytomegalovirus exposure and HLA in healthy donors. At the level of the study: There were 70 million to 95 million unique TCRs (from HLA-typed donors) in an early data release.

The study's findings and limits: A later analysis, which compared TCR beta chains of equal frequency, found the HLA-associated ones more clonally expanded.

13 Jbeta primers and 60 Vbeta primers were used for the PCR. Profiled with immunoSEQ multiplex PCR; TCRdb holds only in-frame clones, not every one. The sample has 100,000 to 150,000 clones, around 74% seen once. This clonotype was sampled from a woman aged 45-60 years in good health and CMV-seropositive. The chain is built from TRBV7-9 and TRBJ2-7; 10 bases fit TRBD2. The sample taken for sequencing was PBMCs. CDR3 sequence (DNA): TGTGCCAGCAGCTTCGGGACTAGCGCCGTCGAGCAGTACTTC. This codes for CASSFGTSAVEQYF.